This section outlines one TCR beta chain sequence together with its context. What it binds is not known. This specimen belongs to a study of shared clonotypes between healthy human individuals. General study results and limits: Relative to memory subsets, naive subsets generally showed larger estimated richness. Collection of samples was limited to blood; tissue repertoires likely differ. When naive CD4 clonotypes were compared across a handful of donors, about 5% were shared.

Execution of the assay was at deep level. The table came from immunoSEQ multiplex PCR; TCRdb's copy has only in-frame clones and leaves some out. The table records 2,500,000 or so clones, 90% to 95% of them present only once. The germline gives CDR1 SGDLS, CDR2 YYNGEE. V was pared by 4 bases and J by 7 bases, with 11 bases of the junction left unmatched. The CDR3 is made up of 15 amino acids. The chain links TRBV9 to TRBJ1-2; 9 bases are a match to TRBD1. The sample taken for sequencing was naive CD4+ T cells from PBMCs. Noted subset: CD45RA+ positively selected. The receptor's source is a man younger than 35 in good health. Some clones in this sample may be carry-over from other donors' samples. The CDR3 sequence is CASSSQVGTGSGYTF. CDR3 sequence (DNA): TGTGCCAGCAGCTCACAAGTGGGGACAGGGAGTGGCTACACCTTC.